This T cell receptor beta chain is from a study of blood T cells in healthy people across ages. Whole-study findings and limits: The study regarded diversity estimates from one million T cells as underestimates. Possibly confounding the expanded clonotype changes was the fact that donor CMV status was unknown.

This clonotype was observed a few times. Its specificity is unknown. Deletions cut 4 bases from V and 5 bases from J, with 12 bases between. The germline gives CDR1 SGHAT, CDR2 FQDESV (reference sequence). CDR3 length: 13 residues. There were healthy Caucasian individuals from Russia, aged roughly 6 to 90, serving as donors. A second about 6 to 11 cycle PCR used barcoded and J-beta primers. TCRdb itself ran the 5' RACE reads through MiXCR, one entry per CDR3 protein. The repertoire holds about 580,000 distinct CDR3 sequences, with 40% to 55% as singletons. Sequencing was done on a sample of blood. The chain employs TRBV11-1 and TRBJ2-7; the D call may be TRBD1 or TRBD2 (5 bases each). This receptor was obtained from an elderly man in good health. The CDR3 bases are TGTGCCAGCAGCTCGGGGCCGGATCACGAGCAGTACTTC. It yields the protein CASSSGPDHEQYF. Looking up the rest from reference TRBV11-1 and TRBJ2-7 gives the full variable domain: EAEVAQSPRYKITEKSQAVAFWCDPISGHATLYWYRQILGQGPELLVQFQDESVVDDSQLPKDRFSAERLKGVDSTLKIQPAELGDSAMYLCASSSGPDHEQYFGPGTRLTVT.